This TCR beta chain was retrieved from a study of cytomegalovirus exposure and HLA in healthy donors. With 1 base clipped from V and 7 bases from J, the junction kept 10 bases outside the gene matches. The V gene's germline CDR1 is LNHDA and CDR2 SQIVND (reference sequence). The CDR3 covers 16 residues. Sequencing was performed with immunoSEQ multiplex PCR; in TCRdb, only in-frame clones are kept and a portion is missing. The sample records 260,000 or so clones, just under 90% being singletons. The specimen was PBMCs. The chain is built from TRBV19 and TRBJ1-5; the match to TRBD1 covers 7 bases. The receptor was derived from a man aged 18-30 years in good health and CMV-seronegative. The CDR3 spells CASSIVGVQGRQPQHF. The CDR3 DNA is TGTGCCAGTAGTATAGTTGGTGTACAGGGGCGGCAGCCCCAGCATTTT. The complete variable domain, with remaining parts taken from reference TRBV19 and TRBJ1-5, reads DGGITQSPKYLFRKEGQNVTLSCEQNLNHDAMYWYRQDPGQGLRLIYYSQIVNDFQKGDIAEGYSVSREKKESFPLTVTSAQKNPTAFYLCASSIVGVQGRQPQHFGDGTRLSIL.